This is a list of T cell receptor beta chains from one sample in a study of cytotoxic CD8 clonotypes in ibrutinib-treated CLL. Libraries were prepared by immunoSEQ multiplex PCR; TCRdb keeps only in-frame clonotypes and omits some of them. The sample consists of approximately 25,000 clones, 69% of them appearing once. Sample: PBMCs, taken at disease progression, from a patient treated with ibrutinib. These receptors all stem from a human donor with chronic lymphocytic leukemia. CDR3s include the opening cysteine and the closing phenylalanine or tryptophan. D genes are given only for firm matches.

j_call d_call v_call cdr3_aa
TRBJ1-5 NA TRBV6-1 CASSRTGDSNQPQHF
TRBJ2-7 TRBD1 TRBV4-2 CASSQFPGQGYEQYF
TRBJ1-6 NA TRBV7-8 CASSQQREYNSPLHF
TRBJ1-1 NA TRBV4-1 CASSSGGILDWNTEAFF
TRBJ2-1 NA TRBV5-1 CASSSGAEYNEQFF
TRBJ2-4 TRBD1 TRBV12-5 CASGLAGQGRAKNIQYF
TRBJ1-2 NA TRBV9 CASSVNPDLNYGYTF
TRBJ2-1 TRBD1 TRBV5-1 CASSFSQGARYNEQFF
TRBJ2-7 TRBD1 TRBV19 CASSMTGTVTYEQYF
TRBJ2-5 TRBD2 TRBV7-7 CASSLAGGGQETQYF
TRBJ2-7 NA TRBV5-6 CASSPRRWSTDEQYF
TRBJ1-1 NA TRBV2 CASRVNTEAFF
TRBJ1-3 NA TRBV4-2 CASSLPPDSGNTIYF
TRBJ1-6 NA TRBV7-9 CASTLQGHSPLHF
TRBJ2-3 NA TRBV9 CASSVGGSSDTQYF
TRBJ1-2 NA TRBV7-6 CASSPGGDLGYTF
TRBJ2-2 NA TRBV20-1 CSARASGELFF